One and the same sample provided the 20 T cell receptor beta chains below, sequenced in a study of shared clonotypes between healthy human individuals. Here immunoSEQ multiplex PCR was the method, and the copy in TCRdb shows in-frame clones only, minus some. The table includes fewer than 1.8 million clones, approximately 98.5% detected once. The sample was naive CD4+ T cells sorted from blood. Subset meaning: CD45RA+ positively selected. The receptors stem from a man aged 30-40 years in good health.

The sample holds one count of this clone. This chain joins TRBV5-1 and TRBJ2-7, with 10 bases that match TRBD2. Trimming took 0 bases from V and 5 from J; bases not matched to a gene: 5. The germline V gene encodes CDR1 SGHRS and CDR2 YFSETQ. CDR3 length: 15 residues. CDR3 DNA: TGCGCCAGCAGCTTGGAACTAGCGGGATTCAACGAGCAGTACTTC. This encodes CASSLELAGFNEQYF.

The chain recombines TRBV4-1 with TRBJ2-1; tentative D call: TRBD2 (6 bases). V gave up 6 bases and J gave up 6 bases, with 24 bases separating them. Germline CDR1 is MGHRA and CDR2 is YSYEKL. The CDR3 is made up of 17 amino acids. DNA of the CDR3: TGCGCCAGCAGAACACTAGCTTGGTTAGTTCAGGGCAATGAGCAGTTCTTC. As protein: CASRTLAWLVQGNEQFF.

The chain employs TRBV28 and TRBJ2-3; 8 nucleotides line up with TRBD2. There are 15 residues in the CDR3. The germline CDR1 and CDR2 sequences are MDHEN and SYDVKM. V was pared by 6 bases and J by 3 bases, with 8 bases of the junction left unmatched. The CDR3: CASSSSGSRTDTQYF. The CDR3 DNA is TGTGCCAGCAGCTCAAGCGGGAGTCGAACAGATACGCAGTATTTT.

The J gene is TRBJ2-1, the V gene TRBV14, with unresolved D. The V end was cut by 0 bases, the J end by 5 bases, with 11 bases between. Germline lookup yields CDR1 SGHDN and CDR2 FVKESK. CDR3 length: 15 amino acids. As DNA, the CDR3 is TGTGCCAGCAGCCAAGATTTGCTACCAAACAATGAGCAGTTCTTC. This sequence encodes CASSQDLLPNNEQFF.

J is TRBJ2-4 and V is TRBV28; D possibly matches TRBD1 or TRBD2 (5 bases each). The length of the CDR3 is 15 residues. Germline V gives CDR1 MDHEN, CDR2 SYDVKM. Trimming left V 4 bases short and J 0 bases short, with 10 bases between. The DNA of the CDR3 is TGTGCCAGCAGTTCGGGGACCGTAGCCAAAAACATTCAGTACTTC. Encoded protein: CASSSGTVAKNIQYF. Drawing the rest from reference TRBV28 and TRBJ2-4, the complete variable domain is DVKVTQSSRYLVKRTGEKVFLECVQDMDHENMFWYRQDPGLGLRLIYFSYDVKMKEKGDIPEGYSVSREKKERFSLILESASTNQTSMYLCASSSGTVAKNIQYFGAGTRLSVL.

The chain has TRBV9 and TRBJ2-5; tentatively, D is TRBD2 (5 bases). V was pared by 0 bases and J by 5 bases, with 17 bases between. Germline V gene sequence: CDR1 SGDLS, CDR2 YYNGEE. The CDR3 covers 16 residues. The CDR3 sequence: CASSVAGWLGKETQYF. The CDR3 DNA reads TGTGCCAGCAGCGTAGCGGGATGGCTCGGGAAGGAGACCCAGTACTTC.

CDR3 nucleotide sequence: TGTGCCAGCAGGCCCTTCCGGGACAGGGGGAACGAGCAGTACTTC. It encodes CASRPFRDRGNEQYF. The genes are TRBV6-5 and TRBJ2-7, with TRBD1 matching over 11 bases. In germline, CDR1 is MNHEY, CDR2 SVGAGI. Germline trimming cut 6 bases from V and 5 bases from J; bases unmatched to any gene: 9. This CDR3 is built from 15 residues.

The chain has TRBV7-2 and TRBJ2-7; D possibly corresponds to TRBD2 (6 bases). This CDR3 region has 14 residues. V was pared by 0 bases and J by 7 bases, with 13 bases between. CDR1 and CDR2 (germline): SGHTA, FQGNSA. The DNA of the CDR3 is TGTGCCAGCAGCTTAGCGACTAAACGGGGGGAGCAGTACTTC. Protein product: CASSLATKRGEQYF. The full variable domain, completed using reference TRBV7-2 and TRBJ2-7, is GAGVSQSPSNKVTEKGKDVELRCDPISGHTALYWYRQSLGQGLEFLIYFQGNSAPDKSGLPSDRFSAERTGGSVSTLTIQRTQQEDSAVYLCASSLATKRGEQYFGPGTRLTVT.

The table lists this clone with a count of one. The chain has TRBV27 and TRBJ2-7; the match to TRBD2 covers 12 bases. V lost 8 bases, J lost 6 bases, and 11 bases stayed unmatched. CDR1 is MNHEY, CDR2 SMNVEV, per germline (reference sequence). The length of the CDR3 is 15 residues. Here the CDR3 DNA reads TGTGCCAGCCTATCACGCAGGGGACTAGCGGGCGAGCAGTACTTC. Encoded protein: CASLSRRGLAGEQYF.

The CDR3 bases are TGTGCCAGCAGTCGGGCGGGAGACTCCTACGAGCAGTACTTC. This encodes CASSRAGDSYEQYF. V and J are TRBV28 and TRBJ2-7, with 7 bases identical to TRBD2. Germline values: CDR1 MDHEN, CDR2 SYDVKM. V shed 5 bases and J 0 bases; nucleotides not matched to a gene: 4. The length of the CDR3 is 14 residues.

This sequence joins TRBV9 and TRBJ2-7, with D possibly TRBD1 on 5 matching bases. The CDR3 totals 16 residues. Between the trimmed V and J ends, which lost 0 bases and 1 base, there was a span of 14 bases. Germline assignment: CDR1 SGDLS and CDR2 YYNGEE. The CDR3 sequence: CASSVGGAGGSYEQYF. In DNA form, the CDR3 reads TGTGCCAGCAGCGTAGGGGGCGCCGGTGGTTCCTACGAGCAGTACTTC.

This chain links TRBV15 with TRBJ2-5, with TRBD1 matching 9 bases. CDR3 length: 14 residues. J gave up 5 bases and V 5 bases, and 6 bases lay outside the gene matches. Germline V gene data show CDR1 as LNHNV and CDR2 as YYDKDF (reference sequence). The CDR3 coding sequence is TGTGCCACCAGCCGGACAGGGGCGGGGGAGACCCAGTACTTC. Amino acids: CATSRTGAGETQYF. Looking up the rest from reference TRBV15 and TRBJ2-5 gives the full variable domain: DAMVIQNPRYQVTQFGKPVTLSCSQTLNHNVMYWYQQKSSQAPKLLFHYYDKDFNNEADTPDNFQSRRPNTSFCFLDIRSPGLGDTAMYLCATSRTGAGETQYFGPGTRLLVL.

The chain couples TRBV30 to TRBJ1-1; D is uncertain. Trimming took 2 bases from V and 4 from J, leaving 11 bases between them. The CDR3 extends over 13 amino acids. Germline V CDR1 and CDR2: GTSNPN, SVGIG (reference sequence). The CDR3 protein is CAWSSTGLTEAFF. For the CDR3, the DNA is TGTGCCTGGAGTTCCACGGGCCTCACTGAAGCTTTCTTT. The full variable domain, completed using reference TRBV30 and TRBJ1-1, is SQTIHQWPATLVQPVGSPLSLECTVEGTSNPNLYWYRQAAGRGLQLLFYSVGIGQISSEVPQNLSASRPQDRQFILSSKKLLLSDSGFYLCAWSSTGLTEAFFGQGTRLTVV.

This clone has a single count. This chain joins TRBV6-6 and TRBJ1-1; D remains ambiguous. The CDR3 is made up of 14 amino acids. The germline CDR1 and CDR2 sequences are MNHNY and SVGAGI (reference sequence). Between the trimmed V and J ends, which lost 2 bases and 0 bases, there was a span of 7 bases. Here the CDR3 DNA reads TGTGCCAGCAGTTACGATTTAGTGAACACTGAAGCTTTCTTT. It specifies CASSYDLVNTEAFF.

The CDR3 reads CASRMVAGGNQPQHF. The CDR3 DNA sequence: TGTGCCAGCAGGATGGTCGCGGGAGGCAATCAGCCCCAGCATTTT. V usage is TRBV6-1 and J usage is TRBJ1-5; D ambiguous. Between the trimmed V and J ends, which lost 6 bases and 2 bases, there was a span of 14 bases. CDR1 is MNHNS, CDR2 SASEGT, per germline. The length of the CDR3 is 15 residues.

On this clone: At the DNA level, this CDR3 is encoded by other sequences in the same sample as well. The chain combines TRBV5-1 with TRBJ1-1, with a weak D call TRBD1 (6 bases). This CDR3 has 14 residues. The V and J ends lost 0 bases and 2 bases respectively, with 8 bases between them. CDR1 is SGHRS and CDR2 is YFSETQ in the germline V gene. Here the CDR3 DNA reads TGCGCCAGCAGCTTGGACAGGGTCAACACTGAAGCTTTCTTT. Protein sequence: CASSLDRVNTEAFF.

This clone appeared a single time. The genes are TRBV19 and TRBJ2-1; no definite D call. V dropped 0 bases and J dropped 8 bases, with 17 bases sitting between them. Germline V gene lookup returns CDR1 LNHDA and CDR2 SQIVND (reference sequence). The CDR3 length is 16 residues. CDR3 protein: CASSIDPGPRIHEQFF. Here the CDR3 DNA reads TGTGCCAGTAGTATAGATCCAGGACCCCGCATTCATGAGCAGTTCTTC.

The chain combines TRBV5-5 with TRBJ2-3, with D hard to call. Germline CDR1 and CDR2: SGHKS and YYEKEE (reference sequence). The V gene lost 1 base and the J gene lost 10 bases, with 28 bases spanning the gap. The length of the CDR3 is 18 residues. The CDR3 region has the DNA TGTGCCAGCAGCTTGTTTGTGGCTACCCCTTTACCCACTGGCGCGCAGTATTTT. This gives the protein CASSLFVATPLPTGAQYF.

The chain joins TRBV7-9 to TRBJ2-5; TRBD1 is a possible D gene (5 bases). The germline V and J ends were trimmed by 5 bases and 2 bases, with 18 bases remaining between them. Germline V gene sequence: CDR1 SEHNR, CDR2 FQNEAQ (reference sequence). This CDR3 is built from 16 residues. The CDR3 loop is CASSLQRGSQQETQYF. The CDR3 coding sequence is TGTGCCAGCAGCCTACAAAGGGGCTCCCAACAAGAGACCCAGTACTTC.

This chain links TRBV27 with TRBJ2-7; D call uncertain. Trimming cost V 6 bases and J 2 bases, with 11 bases left between them. Germline values: CDR1 MNHEY, CDR2 SMNVEV (reference sequence). The CDR3 is 13 amino acids. This CDR3 is CASRGNAAYEQYF. The CDR3 nucleotides are TGTGCCAGCAGGGGGAATGCCGCCTACGAGCAGTACTTC.